This T cell receptor (beta chain) was captured by sequencing in a study of cytotoxic CD8 clonotypes in ibrutinib-treated CLL (dated by TCRdb to about 2021). Turning to the overall study: In this cohort, around 15 patients were treatment-naive and 11 to 12 were relapsed/refractory, while 17 to 18 had unmutated IGHV. Partial responses were observed in roughly 24 patients and complete responses in 2; after a median follow-up of roughly 72 months, remission was maintained in approximately 14 patients and progression was observed in some twelve. The response samples were drawn at a median of 12 months into treatment, with a range of roughly 6 to 36 months. An average of around 260,000 productive templates and 94,082 productive rearrangements was obtained per sample. Of the 86 people in the trial, about two dozen had longitudinal samples available. Cryopreserved peripheral blood mononuclear cells were collected at three points: before therapy, at response, and at either sustained remission or disease progression. All remission and progressive disease samples were collected while patients were still receiving ibrutinib.

The time point label for this specimen denotes: 12 months on ibrutinib. For TCR beta library preparation, around 1.9 micrograms of genomic DNA were extracted from the cryopreserved PBMCs. Longitudinal blood samples from CLL patients on ibrutinib monotherapy underwent high-throughput TCR beta sequencing. Patients were enrolled in a phase 2 open-label single-center ibrutinib monotherapy trial. Here is what the overall study found, with its caveats: Baseline clonality was found to be higher than that of age-matched healthy donors and was strongly correlated with circulating CD8+ T-cell counts. Sampling times were not matched between sustained-remission and progressing patients, and lymph node repertoires were not studied. Clonality rose at ibrutinib response, remained stable during sustained remission, and dropped back toward baseline at progression. Public clonotypes were rare and either shrank or stayed stable during treatment, and the rise in clonality at ibrutinib response reflected expansion of private clonotypes.

Concerning this clone itself: No cognate antigen has been identified for it. Base qualities are not provided; no much larger clone lies one nucleotide away.

From a lookup of the germline V gene, CDR1 and CDR2 are MNHEY and SVGAGI. Including the terminal cysteine and phenylalanine, the CDR3 comprises 13 residues. Just CDR3 DNA is preserved here, 39 bases in frame from base 1. Clipping removes 7 bases from V and 4 bases from J, with 5 as the unmatched junction base count. The goal of deep resolution MiSeq sequencing was a depth between 1 in 1 million and 1 in 200,000 T cells, and coverage averaged 10x per clonotype. The immunoSEQ hsTCRB Kit was used to generate the TCR beta libraries. Processing in the source paper ran as follows. Data were analyzed with ImmunoSEQ Data Assistant and ImmunoSEQ Analyzer, with V, D and J genes assigned per IMGT definitions. Clonality, which ranges from 0 to 1, was calculated by subtracting the normalized Shannon entropy of productive rearrangement frequencies from one. Public clonotype analysis was restricted to overrepresented clonotypes comprising at least 0.05% of each patient's repertoire. Repertoires from roughly 13 age-matched healthy donors in immuneACCESS were used as clonality controls. TCRdb mirrors the immuneACCESS table, restricted to in-frame sequences. Some clones are absent from its copies; in checked studies, under half trace to an unresolved V gene, and the reason for the others is unknown. That table furnishes V, J and clone size, whereas the DNA furnished D and trimming. This sample lists roughly 220,000 clones; about three quarters were detected once. 5.9% of the sample lies in the top ten.

The sequence came from a human donor with chronic lymphocytic leukemia. The rearrangement combines TRBV6-5 with TRBJ2-7; 9 junctional bases match TRBD2. The sample here was PBMCs, taken after 12 months of ibrutinib treatment. The CDR3 reads as follows: CASKASGRYEQYF. The nucleotide sequence reads TGTGCCAGCAAGGCAAGCGGGAGGTACGAGCAGTACTTC.